This is a list of T cell receptor beta chains from one sample in a study of T cell changes during pregnancy in multiple sclerosis. Some clones are missing from TCRdb's copy, which holds only in-frame ones; the method was immunoSEQ multiplex PCR. The data contain approximately 46,000 clones, 80% to 95% of them singletons. Sequencing used CD4+ T cells from peripheral blood mononuclear cells, obtained after pregnancy. These receptors all come from a female donor with multiple sclerosis, enrolled in a pregnancy study. Each CDR3 is given with its conserved first and last residue. D genes are given only for firm matches. Size is omitted from some rows. Given values are once, few, many or a class for expanded clones.

J gene,D gene,clone size,V gene,CDR3 protein,CDR3 DNA
TRBJ1-1,.,.,TRBV11-2,CASSLGRGLNTEAFF,TGTGCCAGCAGCTTAGGCAGGGGACTGAACACTGAAGCTTTCTTT
TRBJ1-2,.,.,TRBV5-1,CASSLGGDFNYGYTF,TGCGCCAGCAGCTTGGGGGGGGACTTTAACTATGGCTACACCTTC
TRBJ1-1,.,.,TRBV25-1,CATEGGVNTEAFF,TGTGCCACCGAAGGGGGTGTGAACACTGAAGCTTTCTTT
TRBJ1-1,TRBD1,.,TRBV5-1,CASSSSGGNTEAFF,TGCGCCAGCAGCTCCTCAGGGGGAAACACTGAAGCTTTCTTT
TRBJ2-3,.,few,TRBV10-2,CASSGDRGGLTDTQYF,TGCGCCAGCAGTGGGGATAGAGGAGGGCTCACAGATACGCAGTATTTT
TRBJ1-2,.,.,TRBV7-2,CASRPTGIRGYTF,TGTGCCAGCAGACCGACAGGAATTCGGGGCTACACCTTC
TRBJ1-2,TRBD1,.,TRBV19,CASSITDRPSTHYGYTF,TGTGCCAGTAGTATCACGGACAGGCCATCAACCCACTATGGCTACACCTTC
TRBJ2-3,.,.,TRBV5-1,CASRKAESTDTQYF,TGCGCCAGCAGAAAAGCGGAGAGCACAGATACGCAGTATTTT
TRBJ2-7,TRBD1,once,TRBV5-1,CASSFDGIQGAGSYEQYF,TGCGCCAGCAGCTTCGACGGGATACAGGGGGCTGGCTCCTACGAGCAGTACTTC
TRBJ1-1,.,.,TRBV30,CAWSGDSPGTEAFF,TGTGCCTGGAGTGGAGACTCTCCGGGGACTGAAGCTTTCTTT
TRBJ1-5,.,once,TRBV5-6,CASSGGTRSNQPQHF,TGTGCCAGCAGCGGGGGGACTCGTAGCAATCAGCCCCAGCATTTT
TRBJ2-7,.,.,TRBV4-1,CASSQHRAYEQYF,TGCGCCAGCAGCCAGCACAGGGCCTACGAGCAGTACTTC
TRBJ2-1,TRBD1,.,TRBV18,CASSLDRDLNEQFF,TGTGCCAGCTCACTGGACAGGGATCTGAATGAGCAGTTCTTC
TRBJ2-3,.,.,TRBV19,CASNARRRADTQYF,TGTGCCAGTAACGCCCGCCGGAGGGCAGATACGCAGTATTTT
TRBJ2-7,TRBD2,.,TRBV5-1,CASSLSGSSNEQYF,TGCGCCAGCAGCTTGAGCGGGAGTTCCAACGAGCAGTACTTC
TRBJ2-7,TRBD2,.,TRBV9,CASSVHLGTSAVYEQYF,TGTGCCAGCAGCGTACACCTGGGGACTAGCGCTGTCTACGAGCAGTACTTC
TRBJ1-2,.,.,TRBV5-4,CASSLETGDLTGYTF,TGTGCCAGCAGCTTGGAGACAGGAGATCTTACAGGCTACACCTTC
TRBJ1-5,.,.,TRBV2,CASSAGVWDQPQHF,TGTGCCAGCAGTGCCGGGGTGTGGGATCAGCCCCAGCATTTT
TRBJ1-1,.,.,TRBV7-3,CASSLDRNTEAFF,TGTGCCAGCAGCTTAGACAGGAACACTGAAGCTTTCTTT
TRBJ2-3,.,.,TRBV30,CAWGGKGSPGGDTQYF,TGTGCCTGGGGCGGGAAGGGGTCGCCCGGAGGGGATACGCAGTATTTT
TRBJ2-5,.,.,TRBV29-1,CSVRQVVLETQYF,TGCAGCGTTAGACAGGTTGTTCTAGAGACCCAGTACTTC
TRBJ2-1,TRBD2,.,TRBV9,CASSAAGTSYNEQFF,TGTGCCAGCAGCGCGGCCGGGACTAGCTACAATGAGCAGTTCTTC
TRBJ1-5,.,.,TRBV28,CASSLREPQHF,TGTGCCAGCAGTTTGAGGGAGCCCCAGCATTTT
TRBJ1-1,.,.,TRBV6-6,CASSFESGFAFF,TGTGCCAGCAGTTTCGAATCCGGGTTTGCTTTCTTT
TRBJ1-4,.,.,TRBV29-1,CSVAPGSGEKLFF,TGCAGCGTTGCCCCAGGGTCTGGGGAAAAACTGTTTTTT
TRBJ2-3,TRBD1,.,TRBV28,CASSLGPGGEDTQYF,TGTGCCAGCAGTTTAGGCCCAGGGGGCGAAGATACGCAGTATTTT
TRBJ2-5,.,.,TRBV5-6,CASSLGRDWTQYF,TGTGCCAGCAGCTTGGGGAGGGACTGGACCCAGTACTTC
TRBJ2-7,.,.,TRBV11-2,CASSSRTGRGTYEQYF,TGTGCCAGCAGCTCCAGAACAGGGAGAGGGACCTACGAGCAGTACTTC
TRBJ2-2,TRBD1,.,TRBV6-4,CASSVLRQGRGTGELFF,TGTGCCAGCAGTGTCTTAAGACAGGGCAGGGGCACCGGGGAGCTGTTTTTT
TRBJ1-5,.,few,TRBV2,CASTGIGQPQHF,TGTGCCAGCACAGGGATCGGTCAGCCCCAGCATTTT
TRBJ2-1,.,.,TRBV7-9,CASSLQISYNEQFF,TGTGCCAGCAGCTTACAGATCTCCTACAATGAGCAGTTCTTC
TRBJ1-2,TRBD1,once,TRBV6-5,CASSYADRGYGYTF,TGTGCCAGCAGTTACGCGGACAGGGGTTATGGCTACACCTTC
TRBJ2-6,TRBD1,.,TRBV7-3,CASRGTDRAGANVLTF,TGTGCCAGCAGAGGGACCGACAGGGCTGGGGCCAACGTCCTGACTTTC
TRBJ2-5,.,.,TRBV20-1,CSAFRSETQYF,TGCAGTGCTTTCAGATCTGAGACCCAGTACTTC
TRBJ1-1,.,.,TRBV9,CASSVTPGSEAFF,TGTGCCAGCAGCGTGACCCCAGGTAGTGAAGCTTTCTTT
TRBJ2-2,.,.,TRBV19,CASGQTNTGELFF,TGTGCCAGCGGACAGACGAACACCGGGGAGCTGTTTTTT
TRBJ2-7,.,.,TRBV6-5,CASSSSPREQYF,TGTGCCAGCAGTTCCTCCCCGCGGGAGCAGTACTTC
TRBJ1-1,.,once,TRBV18,CASSPNLGTEAFF,TGTGCCAGCTCACCAAATCTAGGCACTGAAGCTTTCTTT
TRBJ2-7,.,.,TRBV10-3,CASSSTGDPYEQYF,TGTGCCAGCTCCTCGACAGGAGATCCCTACGAGCAGTACTTC
TRBJ1-3,TRBD1,.,TRBV6-1,CASSKTGAGNTIYF,TGTGCCAGCAGTAAGACAGGGGCGGGAAACACCATATATTTT
TRBJ2-1,TRBD2,.,TRBV10-3,CAISGGLAAYNEQFF,TGTGCCATCAGTGGCGGACTAGCGGCCTACAATGAGCAGTTCTTC
TRBJ1-5,TRBD1,.,TRBV2,CASSGDRSIQPQHF,TGTGCCAGCAGTGGGGACAGAAGCATTCAGCCCCAGCATTTT
TRBJ2-1,TRBD2,.,TRBV4-3,CASSLGGLAGGEQFF,TGCGCCAGCAGTCTGGGAGGACTAGCGGGAGGTGAGCAGTTCTTC
TRBJ2-5,.,.,TRBV7-9,CASSAGQETQYF,TGTGCCAGTAGTGCAGGGCAAGAGACCCAGTACTTC
TRBJ1-1,.,.,TRBV7-3,CASSLGGGNTEAFF,TGTGCCAGCAGCTTAGGGGGGGGGAACACTGAAGCTTTCTTT
TRBJ2-3,TRBD2,.,TRBV5-8,CASSPWASGSTDTQYF,TGTGCCAGCAGCCCGTGGGCTAGCGGTAGCACAGATACGCAGTATTTT
TRBJ2-7,TRBD2,.,TRBV27,CASSPLGTSGRGAEQYF,TGTGCCAGCAGTCCCCTCGGGACTAGCGGGAGGGGCGCCGAGCAGTACTTC
TRBJ2-7,.,.,TRBV9,CASSVDWRGTYEQYF,TGTGCCAGCAGCGTAGACTGGCGGGGCACCTACGAGCAGTACTTC
TRBJ1-1,.,.,TRBV6-6,CASRAVQGFLDTEAFF,TGTGCCAGCAGAGCCGTCCAGGGGTTTTTGGACACTGAAGCTTTCTTT
TRBJ2-7,TRBD2,.,TRBV29-1,CSVVFSGAYSYEQYF,TGCAGCGTCGTCTTTAGCGGGGCTTACTCCTACGAGCAGTACTTC
TRBJ1-2,TRBD1,.,TRBV4-2,CASSKISRGGDYGYTF,TGTGCCAGCAGCAAGATATCGAGAGGGGGCGACTATGGCTACACCTTC
TRBJ1-3,.,.,TRBV19,CASSIRGISGRNSGNTIYF,TGTGCCAGTAGTATCCGGGGGATTTCGGGACGTAATTCTGGAAACACCATATATTTT